The rows below give T cell receptor beta chains drawn from one sample of a study of blood T cell repertoires in COVID-19. Here immunoSEQ multiplex PCR was the method, and the copy in TCRdb shows in-frame clones only, minus some. The sample consists of 200,000 to 250,000 clones, roughly 85% of them appearing once. Sequenced input: PBMCs or T cells enriched from blood (not recorded which). These receptors originate from a middle-aged woman with acute COVID-19. Each CDR3 is given with its conserved first and last residue. Fields, in order: clone size, CDR3 length, V gene, D gene, J gene, CDR3 DNA, CDR3 protein. D genes are given only for firm matches. Clone size, where shown, is once, few, many, or a class for clones that have expanded.

NA	15	TRBV5-6	NA	TRBJ1-1	TGTGCCAGCAGAGGGGGAAACAGACTGAACACTGAAGCTTTCTTT	CASRGGNRLNTEAFF
NA	15	TRBV25-1	NA	TRBJ1-4	TGTGCCAGCAGTGAATTTGCAGGGGTAGGAGAAAAACTGTTTTTT	CASSEFAGVGEKLFF
NA	15	TRBV11-1	NA	TRBJ2-7	TGTGCCAGCAGCTTAGAGCGGCAGGAGGGCACCGAGCAGTACTTC	CASSLERQEGTEQYF
NA	11	TRBV7-9	NA	TRBJ2-1	TGTGCCAGCAGCTTAGGCGGAGAGCAGTTCTTC	CASSLGGEQFF
once	12	TRBV2	NA	TRBJ1-2	TGTGCCAGCAGTCCAGGGGACTATGGCTACACCTTC	CASSPGDYGYTF
NA	13	TRBV5-1	NA	TRBJ1-2	TGCGCCAGCAGCTTGGGTTTGCGCTATGGCTACACCTTC	CASSLGLRYGYTF
NA	12	TRBV4-1	NA	TRBJ1-6	TGCGCCAGCAGCCAGGGGAGTTCACCCCTCCACTTT	CASSQGSSPLHF
few	13	TRBV29-1	TRBD1	TRBJ1-6	TGCAGCGTGGGACAGGGGGCTGACTCACCCCTCCACTTT	CSVGQGADSPLHF
NA	13	TRBV6-4	TRBD1	TRBJ2-5	TGTGCCAGCAGTGCGGACAGGCAAGAGACCCAGTACTTC	CASSADRQETQYF
NA	14	TRBV9	NA	TRBJ2-1	TGTGCCAGCAGCGACAGTAGCTCCTACAATGAGCAGTTCTTC	CASSDSSSYNEQFF
NA	15	TRBV14	NA	TRBJ1-1	TGTGCCAGCAGCCAAGACTGGGCCGGGGGGGCTGAAGCTTTCTTT	CASSQDWAGGAEAFF
few	15	TRBV7-8	TRBD2	TRBJ2-7	TGTGCCAGCAGCCCGAAGGGACTAGCCAGCTACGAGCAGTACTTC	CASSPKGLASYEQYF
NA	14	TRBV5-1	NA	TRBJ1-5	TGCGCCAGCGCCCCGGGGGGGGAGTCCCAACCCCAGCATTTT	CASAPGGESQPQHF
NA	15	TRBV19	TRBD1	TRBJ1-2	TGTGCCAGTAGTCCGATCGGGACAGGGAACTATGGCTACACCTTC	CASSPIGTGNYGYTF
NA	19	TRBV3-1/TRBV3-2	TRBD2	TRBJ2-1	TGTGCCAGCAGCCAAGATTTCGGGGGGGGGCCGATGAGATACAATGAGCAGTTCTTC	CASSQDFGGGPMRYNEQFF
NA	15	TRBV5-4	NA	TRBJ1-1	TGTGCCAGCAGCTCGATTACAGGTGGGAACACTGAAGCTTTCTTT	CASSSITGGNTEAFF
few	17	TRBV6-1	TRBD1	TRBJ2-7	TGTGCCAGCAGCGAACCCCTCGACAGGGGACCCTTGGACGAGCAGTACTTC	CASSEPLDRGPLDEQYF
NA	15	TRBV27	NA	TRBJ2-5	TGTGCCAGCAGTTTATTTTCAGGGGCACGGGAGACCCAGTACTTC	CASSLFSGARETQYF
few	12	TRBV19	NA	TRBJ1-2	TGTGCCAGTAGTCCGGGAGTCTATGGCTACACCTTC	CASSPGVYGYTF
NA	15	TRBV5-6	NA	TRBJ1-1	TGTGCCAGCAGCTGGAGGGACGGCGTCGGAGATGAAGCTTTCTTT	CASSWRDGVGDEAFF
NA	17	TRBV19	NA	TRBJ1-6	TGTGCCAGTAGTTCGTCCACGGGGTATTACGCCGGTTCACCCCTCCACTTT	CASSSSTGYYAGSPLHF
few	15	TRBV19	NA	TRBJ2-7	TGTGCCAGTAGTATGGAAACAGGACTAGGGGGAGAGCAGTACTTC	CASSMETGLGGEQYF
NA	12	TRBV29-1	TRBD1	TRBJ1-1	TGCAGCGTTGCCGGACAGGGCAACCAAGCTTTCTTT	CSVAGQGNQAFF
NA	16	TRBV27	NA	TRBJ1-5	TGTGCCAGCAGTCCCCTTGGGGCCTATAGCAATCAGCCCCAGCATTTT	CASSPLGAYSNQPQHF
few	13	TRBV9	NA	TRBJ1-3	TGTGCCAGCAGCGTCAATTGGGGGGACACCATATATTTT	CASSVNWGDTIYF
NA	15	TRBV11-3	NA	TRBJ1-5	TGTGCCAGCAGCCCCCCCTGGAGGGAACACCAGCCCCAGCATTTT	CASSPPWREHQPQHF
NA	17	TRBV4-3	NA	TRBJ1-4	TGCGCCAGCAGCCAAGATTCGGGGGTTGAACCTAATGAAAAACTGTTTTTT	CASSQDSGVEPNEKLFF
NA	16	TRBV4-3	TRBD2	TRBJ2-3	TGCGCCAGCAGCCAAGAGGGCAGCGGGGGGGCGGATACGCAGTATTTT	CASSQEGSGGADTQYF
NA	16	TRBV25-1	TRBD1	TRBJ2-3	TGTGCCAGCAGTATGGGTGACAGGGCGGATAGAAATACGCAGTATTTT	CASSMGDRADRNTQYF
NA	17	TRBV6-2/TRBV6-3	TRBD1	TRBJ1-2	TGTGCCAGCAGTACCTTTGGACAGGGGATTCGGAAAGGTGGCTACACCTTC	CASSTFGQGIRKGGYTF
NA	15	TRBV9	TRBD1	TRBJ1-5	TGTGCCAGCAGCGATGGGACAGATAGCAATCAGCCCCAGCATTTT	CASSDGTDSNQPQHF
few	17	TRBV13	TRBD2	TRBJ2-2	TGTGCCAGCAGCTTAAGCGCCCTAGCGGTGAACACCGGGGAGCTGTTTTTT	CASSLSALAVNTGELFF
NA	16	TRBV7-6	NA	TRBJ1-3	TGTGCCAGCAGCTTATATATTGGGGCTGATGGAAACACCATATATTTT	CASSLYIGADGNTIYF
NA	16	TRBV19	NA	TRBJ1-1	TGTGCCAGTAGGAAATCTGGAGACGGCATGAACACTGAAGCTTTCTTT	CASRKSGDGMNTEAFF
NA	15	TRBV2	NA	TRBJ1-2	TGTGCCAGCAGCTATAATCAGGGGTTCCGGGATGGCTACACCTTC	CASSYNQGFRDGYTF
NA	11	TRBV19	NA	TRBJ1-1	TGTGCCAGTAGGCAGAATTCCGAAGCTTTCTTT	CASRQNSEAFF
NA	15	TRBV5-1	TRBD1	TRBJ1-1	TGCGCCAGCAGCTGGGTTGGGACAGGGATTCGTGAAGCTTTCTTT	CASSWVGTGIREAFF
NA	13	TRBV30	TRBD1	TRBJ1-2	TGTGCCTGGAGGGGGACAGTAAGCTATGGCTACACCTTC	CAWRGTVSYGYTF
NA	14	TRBV5-1	TRBD1	TRBJ2-7	TGCGCCAGCATGCCCACAGGGGCCGCAGGGGAGCAGTACTTC	CASMPTGAAGEQYF
NA	17	TRBV19	TRBD1	TRBJ1-1	TGTGCCAGTAGTGTGGACAGGGCTAAAAGAATGAACACTGAAGCTTTCTTT	CASSVDRAKRMNTEAFF
NA	19	TRBV2	TRBD1	TRBJ1-6	TGTGCCAGCATTGGTCCGGGACAGGAAGAGGACTCCTATAATTCACCCCTCCACTTT	CASIGPGQEEDSYNSPLHF
NA	14	TRBV7-9	NA	TRBJ1-2	TGTGCCAGCAGCAACCCCACAATTAACTATGGCTACACCTTC	CASSNPTINYGYTF
NA	18	TRBV7-7	NA	TRBJ1-5	TGTGCTAGCAGCTTTTTACCTACCACAGGGTTTAGCAATCAGCCCCAGCATTTT	CASSFLPTTGFSNQPQHF
NA	15	TRBV9	NA	TRBJ2-5	TGTGCCAGCAGCGTAGCTCTGGGGGCCCAAGAGACCCAGTACTTC	CASSVALGAQETQYF
NA	14	TRBV4-1	NA	TRBJ1-2	TGCGCCAGCAGCCCCGATCCAGGGCCAGGAGGCTACACCTTC	CASSPDPGPGGYTF
NA	12	TRBV25-1	TRBD1	TRBJ1-2	TGTGCCAGCAGGGGACAGCCCTATGGCTACACCTTC	CASRGQPYGYTF
few	15	TRBV2	TRBD1	TRBJ1-5	TGTGCCAGCAGTGCCCGACAGGGGGCGAAATCGCCCCAGCATTTT	CASSARQGAKSPQHF
NA	15	TRBV5-1	NA	TRBJ1-5	TGCGCCAGCAGTCCATCCGGGACAAGAAATCAGCCCCAGCATTTT	CASSPSGTRNQPQHF
NA	14	TRBV7-2	TRBD1	TRBJ1-2	TGTGCCAGCAGCTTCGACAGGGCTAGCTATGGCTACACCTTC	CASSFDRASYGYTF
NA	13	TRBV28	NA	TRBJ2-1	TGTGCCAGCAGTTTCGCCTCGGACAATGAGCAGTTCTTC	CASSFASDNEQFF
few	15	TRBV6-5	NA	TRBJ1-4	TGTGCCAGCAGTTATCGAGGGCTGGGCAATGAAAAACTGTTTTTT	CASSYRGLGNEKLFF
NA	15	TRBV2	NA	TRBJ1-1	TGTGCCAGCAGTGAAGGCGCCAGGATGAACACTGAAGCTTTCTTT	CASSEGARMNTEAFF
NA	12	TRBV7-9	NA	TRBJ1-4	TGTGCCAGCACCGAAGGTTCCAGGGGCCTGTTTTTT	CASTEGSRGLFF
NA	13	TRBV5-4	TRBD1	TRBJ1-1	TGTGCCAGCAGCCTGGACAGGGAGACTGAAGCTTTCTTT	CASSLDRETEAFF